These 3 T cell receptor beta chains came from one sample sequenced in a study of T cells in Graves' hyperthyroidism and ophthalmopathy. Amplification of TCR beta CDR3 regions used RNA as the template. HTBI primers drove first-round RT-PCR of the TCR CDR3. TCRdb processed the multiplex PCR reads anew with MiXCR; each CDR3 protein has one entry. The profile covers 700,000 to 850,000 distinct CDR3 sequences, with around 40% appearing a single time and roughly 31% taken by the ten largest. The material sequenced was blood. The receptors derive from a woman in her forties with Graves' hyperthyroidism.

The V call is TRBV4-1, the J call TRBJ1-2; TRBD1 agrees at 7 bases. The CDR3 is made up of 16 amino acids. The germline CDR1 and CDR2 sequences are MGHRA and YSYEKL. The trim removed 1 base at V and 4 bases at J, leaving 9 bases unmatched. The CDR3 region has the DNA TGCGCCAGCAGCCAAGTCTTAGGCAGGGGGAGCTATGGCTACACCTTC. It yields the protein CASSQVLGRGSYGYTF.

This clonotype was counted ten times or more. This chain uses TRBV5-6 with TRBJ1-1; D not resolved. Trimming removed 4 bases from V and 11 bases from J, with 12 bases in between. There are 11 residues in the CDR3. Germline CDR1 and CDR2: SGHDT and YYEEEE. Written as DNA, the CDR3 is TGTGCCAGCAGCCTTCTGGGCCAGGCTTTCTTT. Its translation: CASSLLGQAFF.

There are a few counts of this clonotype. The chain uses TRBV12-3 or TRBV12-4 and TRBJ1-1; D unresolved. The CDR3 length is 13 residues. The CDR3 loop is CASQLDVRPEAFF. The DNA for the CDR3 is TGTGCTAGTCAGCTCGATGTTCGTCCTGAAGCTTTCTTT.